Presented here are 26 T cell receptor beta chains from one specimen sequenced in a study of blood T cell repertoires in COVID-19. Profiled with immunoSEQ multiplex PCR; TCRdb holds only in-frame clones, not every one. Of under 350,000 clones listed, 65% to 90% are singletons. The sequenced sample consisted of PBMCs or T cells enriched from blood (not recorded which). The receptors come from a woman in her thirties or forties with acute COVID-19.

The chain recombines TRBV12-5 with TRBJ1-1; 9 bases are shared with TRBD1. CDR1 LGHNT and CDR2 FRNRAP come from the germline V gene. V lost 2 bases, J lost 5 bases, and 3 bases stayed unmatched. The CDR3 spans 14 residues. In DNA form, the CDR3 reads TGTGCTAGTGGTTTGACCGGACAGGGGACTGAAGCTTTCTTT. This sequence encodes CASGLTGQGTEAFF.

CDR3 in amino acids: CASSVAGTGKADTQYF. CDR3 DNA: TGTGCCAGCAGCGTAGCAGGGACAGGGAAGGCAGATACGCAGTATTTT. This sequence joins TRBV9 and TRBJ2-3; 9 bases are shared with TRBD1. The junction had 6 bases not matched to a gene; V was cut back by 0 bases and J by 4 bases. Germline V gives CDR1 SGDLS, CDR2 YYNGEE. This CDR3 has 16 amino acids.

J is TRBJ2-5 and V is TRBV5-4; TRBD1 matches at 8 bases. This CDR3 has 13 amino acids. Germline loops: CDR1 SGHNT, CDR2 YYREEE (reference sequence). V shed 6 bases, J shed 5 bases, and the junction held 6 bases outside the gene matches. The CDR3 DNA reads as TGTGCCAGCACCCTGACAGGGGCCGAGACCCAGTACTTC. As protein: CASTLTGAETQYF. The variable domain in full, with the rest retrieved from reference TRBV5-4 and TRBJ2-5, is ETGVTQSPTHLIKTRGQQVTLRCSSQSGHNTVSWYQQALGQGPQFIFQYYREEENGRGNFPPRFSGLQFPNYSSELNVNALELDDSALYLCASTLTGAETQYFGPGTRLLVL.

The rearrangement uses TRBV3-1 (or the pseudogene TRBV3-2) and TRBJ1-3; a possible D gene is TRBD1 (6 bases). CDR3 length: 15 residues. Trimming left V 4 bases short and J 7 bases short, with 17 bases between. Germline values: CDR1 LGHDT, CDR2 YNNKEL (reference sequence). The CDR3 sequence: CASSPSVGQGNTIYF. DNA of the CDR3: TGTGCCAGCAGCCCGTCGGTGGGGCAGGGGAACACCATATATTTT.

The chain uses TRBV2 and TRBJ2-5; D is undetermined. The V gene lost 7 bases and the J gene lost 2 bases, with 14 bases spanning the gap. Germline CDR1 is SNHLY and CDR2 is FYNNEI. CDR3 length: 14 residues. CDR3: CASNRLRQQETQYF. The CDR3 nucleotides are TGTGCCAGCAACCGATTGAGACAACAAGAGACCCAGTACTTC.

The V gene is TRBV7-2, the J gene TRBJ2-7; D may be TRBD1 (5 bases). The V and J ends lost 1 base and 2 bases respectively, with 9 bases between them. Per the germline V gene, CDR1 is SGHTA and CDR2 is FQGNSA. The CDR3 has 14 amino acids. The CDR3 here is CASSLDPGTYEQYF. The CDR3 DNA reads TGTGCCAGCAGCTTAGATCCAGGGACCTACGAGCAGTACTTC.

V and J are TRBV7-8 and TRBJ2-5, with 7 bases lining up with TRBD2. Looked up from germline, CDR1 is SGHVS and CDR2 is FQNEAQ. CDR3 size: 15 residues. Losses at the gene ends were 7 bases for V and 2 bases for J; bases not matched to a gene: 10. CDR3 coding DNA: TGTGCCAGCAAACAAAGGGGCGGGGGACAAGAGACCCAGTACTTC. The encoded protein is CASKQRGGGQETQYF.

The chain uses TRBV6-4 and TRBJ1-2; no reliable D call. There are 14 residues in the CDR3. The germline gives CDR1 MRHNA, CDR2 SNTAGT. With 0 bases removed from V and 8 bases from J, the gap between germline ends came to 13 bases. This chain's CDR3 is CASSDSPGFRGYTF. The CDR3 DNA is TGTGCCAGCAGTGACTCCCCAGGTTTTAGGGGCTACACCTTC.

The table lists this clone with a count of one. The chain carries TRBV6-5 and TRBJ1-1, with D maybe TRBD1 (5 bases). Germline values: CDR1 MNHEY, CDR2 SVGAGI. CDR3 size: 14 residues. Trimming removed 7 bases from V and 1 base from J, with 13 bases in between. This CDR3 is CASMEGFQNTEAFF. As DNA, the CDR3 is TGTGCCAGCATGGAGGGGTTCCAGAACACTGAAGCTTTCTTT.

V usage is TRBV19 and J usage is TRBJ1-4, with TRBD1 matching over 8 bases. CDR3 length: 15 amino acids. V lost 4 bases to trimming and J lost 5 bases; unmatched junction nucleotides: 6. CDR1 LNHDA and CDR2 SQIVND come from the germline V gene (reference sequence). In DNA form, the CDR3 reads TGTGCCAGTAGTACCCAAAGGACAGGGAATGAAAAACTGTTTTTT. It codes for CASSTQRTGNEKLFF.

CDR3 DNA: TGTGCCAGCAGTTCTCGGACAATGTCGGAGTCGAGCACCGGGGAGCTGTTTTTT. It encodes CASSSRTMSESSTGELFF. The J gene is TRBJ2-2, the V gene TRBV28, with D perhaps matching TRBD1 (5 bases). V lost 4 bases, J lost 4 bases, and 22 bases lay in between. The CDR3 has 18 residues. CDR1 MDHEN and CDR2 SYDVKM come from the germline V gene.

The chain has TRBV18 and TRBJ2-7, with TRBD2 matching over 7 bases. With 3 bases clipped from V and 4 bases from J, the junction kept 6 bases outside the gene matches. In germline, CDR1 is KGHSH, CDR2 LQKENI. The CDR3 is 14 amino acids. CDR3 sequence: CASSPGLVGYEQYF. DNA for the CDR3: TGTGCCAGCTCACCCGGACTAGTAGGTTACGAGCAGTACTTC. Drawing the rest from reference TRBV18 and TRBJ2-7, the complete variable domain is NAGVMQNPRHLVRRRGQEARLRCSPMKGHSHVYWYRQLPEEGLKFMVYLQKENIIDESGMPKERFSAEFPKEGPSILRIQQVVRGDSAAYFCASSPGLVGYEQYFGPGTRLTVT.

This sequence joins TRBV7-9 and TRBJ1-1, with 7 nucleotides matching TRBD1. V dropped 2 bases and J dropped 1; count of bases not matched to a gene: 10. Germline V gives CDR1 SEHNR, CDR2 FQNEAQ (reference sequence). The CDR3 consists of 17 residues. CDR3 residues: CASSLTSPTGRNTEAFF. Written as DNA, the CDR3 is TGTGCCAGCAGCTTAACTTCCCCGACAGGGAGGAACACTGAAGCTTTCTTT.

This chain uses TRBV5-8 with TRBJ1-2; D might be TRBD1 (5 bases). Trimming took off 4 bases at V and 0 bases at J, with 16 bases between the two ends. The CDR3 spans 16 residues. CDR1 is SGHTS, CDR2 YDEGEE, per germline. The CDR3 here is CASSNPQGAANYGYTF. The CDR3 DNA reads as TGTGCCAGCAGCAACCCCCAGGGCGCTGCTAACTATGGCTACACCTTC.

The gene calls are TRBV28 and TRBJ1-5, with 7 bases identical to TRBD1. Per the germline V gene, CDR1 is MDHEN and CDR2 is SYDVKM. V gave up 10 bases and J gave up 2 bases; unmatched junction bases: 8. There are 14 residues in the CDR3. CDR3 region: CATVPGQRNQPQHF. The DNA for the CDR3 is TGTGCCACAGTACCGGGACAGCGCAATCAGCCCCAGCATTTT.

The J gene is TRBJ2-1, the V gene TRBV4-3; 9 nucleotides align to TRBD2. CDR1 is LGHNA, CDR2 YSLEER, per germline. The ends lost 2 bases at V and 4 bases at J; junction bases unmatched: 9. This CDR3 is 17 amino acids long. CDR3 nucleotides: TGCGCCAGCAGCCAAATGGGGGCGGGGGGGAGATACAATGAGCAGTTCTTC. Translating it yields CASSQMGAGGRYNEQFF.

The chain recombines TRBV5-1 with TRBJ2-4; 10 nucleotides line up with TRBD1. Germline V gives CDR1 SGHRS, CDR2 YFSETQ. The V and J ends lost 5 bases and 8 bases, in that order; junction bases with no gene match: 7. This CDR3 has 14 amino acids. DNA of the CDR3: TGCGCCAGCAGTATAGGGACAGGGGTTGACATTCAGTACTTC. Translation: CASSIGTGVDIQYF. Looking up the rest from reference TRBV5-1 and TRBJ2-4 gives the full variable domain: KAGVTQTPRYLIKTRGQQVTLSCSPISGHRSVSWYQQTPGQGLQFLFEYFSETQRNKGNFPGRFSGRQFSNSRSEMNVSTLELGDSALYLCASSIGTGVDIQYFGAGTRLSVL.

The chain couples TRBV13 to TRBJ2-7; D possibly corresponds to TRBD1 (8 bases). Trimming shortened V by 5 bases and J by 3 bases, and 14 bases separated the two germline ends. CDR3 length equals 14 residues. CDR1 and CDR2 (germline): PRHDT, FYEKMQ (reference sequence). The CDR3 loop is CASSLTGGGYEQYF. In DNA form, the CDR3 reads TGTGCCAGCAGCCTTACAGGGGGGGGCTACGAGCAGTACTTC. The full variable domain, with the rest looked up from reference TRBV13 and TRBJ2-7, is AAGVIQSPRHLIKEKRETATLKCYPIPRHDTVYWYQQGPGQDPQFLISFYEKMQSDKGSIPDRFSAQQFSDYHSELNMSSLELGDSALYFCASSLTGGGYEQYFGPGTRLTVT.

The genes are TRBV11-2 and TRBJ1-2; D is perhaps TRBD1 (6 bases). This CDR3 contains 13 residues. V was cut by 5 bases and J by 4 bases, with 11 bases left in between. The germline V gene has CDR1 SGHAT and CDR2 FQNNGV. The CDR3 region has the DNA TGTGCCAGCAGCCTAGCGGACAGCTATGGCTACACCTTC. It yields the protein CASSLADSYGYTF.

The chain carries TRBV19 and TRBJ1-5, with TRBD1 matching over 7 bases. The CDR3 length is 18 residues. Looked up from germline, CDR1 is LNHDA and CDR2 is SQIVND (reference sequence). After removal of 3 bases from V and 0 bases from J, the junction contained 11 bases not matched to a gene. The CDR3 region is CASSIGPQGKYSNQPQHF. CDR3 in DNA: TGTGCCAGTAGTATTGGGCCACAGGGGAAATATAGCAATCAGCCCCAGCATTTT.

This chain connects TRBV27 to TRBJ2-5, with D perhaps TRBD2 (7 bases). The ends were cut back, 9 bases at V and 2 bases at J, with 19 bases in the middle. This CDR3 contains 15 residues. CDR1 is MNHEY and CDR2 is SMNVEV in the germline V gene (reference sequence). CDR3 sequence (DNA): TGTGCCAGGGGGGGGCCCCAGGTAACACAAGAGACCCAGTACTTC. Its protein product is CARGGPQVTQETQYF.

The rearrangement joins TRBV7-9 to TRBJ1-1; a possible D gene is TRBD1 (5 bases). There are 12 residues in the CDR3. In germline, CDR1 is SEHNR, CDR2 FQNEAQ (reference sequence). Trimming pared 5 bases from V and 11 bases from J, leaving 15 bases between. Here the CDR3 reads CASSLPAGPAFF. CDR3 coding DNA: TGTGCCAGCAGCCTACCGGCAGGGCCGGCTTTCTTT. Filled out from reference TRBV7-9 and TRBJ1-1, the complete variable domain reads DTGVSQNPRHKITKRGQNVTFRCDPISEHNRLYWYRQTLGQGPEFLTYFQNEAQLEKSRLLSDRFSAERPKGSFSTLEIQRTEQGDSAMYLCASSLPAGPAFFGQGTRLTVV.

DNA of the CDR3: TGTGCCAGCAGCGTAGTTGGAGAGAACACTGAAGCTTTCTTT. Translating gives CASSVVGENTEAFF. J is TRBJ1-1 and V is TRBV9; no clear D gene. Germline V gives CDR1 SGDLS, CDR2 YYNGEE. V was cut by 0 bases and J by 1 base, with 7 bases left in between. The CDR3 length is 14 residues.

The rearrangement links TRBV3-1 (or the pseudogene TRBV3-2) to TRBJ2-7; D might be TRBD2 (6 bases). Germline lookup yields CDR1 LGHDT and CDR2 YNNKEL (reference sequence). The CDR3 sequence is 12 residues long. V was clipped by 1 base and J by 7 bases, with 8 bases between them. The CDR3 coding sequence is TGTGCCAGCAGCCAAGCGGGGAGGGAGCAGTACTTC. As protein: CASSQAGREQYF.

The chain joins TRBV9 to TRBJ1-5; the D is unclear. The CDR3 is 14 residues long. V was pared by 4 bases and J by 2 bases, with 10 bases between. Germline lookup yields CDR1 SGDLS and CDR2 YYNGEE. The CDR3 sequence is CASSLDGGNQPQHF. The CDR3 DNA reads as TGTGCCAGCAGCTTAGACGGAGGCAATCAGCCCCAGCATTTT.

The genes are TRBV9 and TRBJ1-4, with 9 nucleotides matching TRBD1. Germline lookup yields CDR1 SGDLS and CDR2 YYNGEE. V gave up 3 bases and J gave up 7 bases; unmatched junction bases: 7. The CDR3 is 15 amino acids. CDR3 sequence: CASSENRGPGEKLFF. The CDR3 nucleotides read TGTGCCAGCAGCGAGAACAGGGGGCCGGGTGAAAAACTGTTTTTT.